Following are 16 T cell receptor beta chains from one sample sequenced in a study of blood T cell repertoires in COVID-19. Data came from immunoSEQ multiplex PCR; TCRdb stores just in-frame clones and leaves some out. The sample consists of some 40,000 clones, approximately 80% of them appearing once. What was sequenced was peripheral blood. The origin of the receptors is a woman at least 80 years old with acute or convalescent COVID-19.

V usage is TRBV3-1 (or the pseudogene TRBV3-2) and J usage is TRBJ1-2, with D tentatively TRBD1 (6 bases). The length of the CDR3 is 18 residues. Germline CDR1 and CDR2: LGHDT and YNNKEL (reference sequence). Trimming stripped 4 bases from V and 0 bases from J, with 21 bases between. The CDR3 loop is CASSLSWGRVGPNYGYTF. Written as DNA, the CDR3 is TGTGCCAGCAGCCTCTCTTGGGGGCGGGTGGGCCCTAACTATGGCTACACCTTC.

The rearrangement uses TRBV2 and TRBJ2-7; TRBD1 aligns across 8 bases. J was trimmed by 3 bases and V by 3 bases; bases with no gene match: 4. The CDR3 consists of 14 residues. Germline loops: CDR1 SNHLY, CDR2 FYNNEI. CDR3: CASSDSTGGYEQYF. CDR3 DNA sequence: TGTGCCAGCAGTGATAGCACAGGGGGCTACGAGCAGTACTTC.

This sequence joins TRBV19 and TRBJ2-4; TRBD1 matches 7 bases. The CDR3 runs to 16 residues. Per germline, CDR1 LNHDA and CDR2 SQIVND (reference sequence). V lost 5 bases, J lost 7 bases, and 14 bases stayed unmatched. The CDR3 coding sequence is TGTGCCAGTAGTTCCAGGGGGAGAACCGGGACGAACATTCAGTACTTC. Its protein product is CASSSRGRTGTNIQYF.

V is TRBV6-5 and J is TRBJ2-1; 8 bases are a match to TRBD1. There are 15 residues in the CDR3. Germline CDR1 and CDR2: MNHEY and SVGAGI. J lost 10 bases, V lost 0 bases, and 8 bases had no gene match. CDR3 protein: CASSYSRTGPGEQFF. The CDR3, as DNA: TGTGCCAGCAGTTACTCCAGGACAGGGCCCGGCGAGCAGTTCTTC.

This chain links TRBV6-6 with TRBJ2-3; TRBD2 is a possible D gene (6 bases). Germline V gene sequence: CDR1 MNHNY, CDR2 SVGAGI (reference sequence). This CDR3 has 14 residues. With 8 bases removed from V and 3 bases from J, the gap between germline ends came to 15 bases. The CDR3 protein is CASEGGATTDTQYF. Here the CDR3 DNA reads TGTGCCAGCGAGGGCGGGGCGACTACAGATACGCAGTATTTT.

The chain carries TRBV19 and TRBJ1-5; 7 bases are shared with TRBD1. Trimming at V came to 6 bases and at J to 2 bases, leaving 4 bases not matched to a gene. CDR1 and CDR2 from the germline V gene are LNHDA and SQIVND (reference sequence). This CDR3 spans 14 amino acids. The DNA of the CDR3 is TGTGCCAGTAGGCAAACAGGGGGCAATCAGCCCCAGCATTTT. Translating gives CASRQTGGNQPQHF.

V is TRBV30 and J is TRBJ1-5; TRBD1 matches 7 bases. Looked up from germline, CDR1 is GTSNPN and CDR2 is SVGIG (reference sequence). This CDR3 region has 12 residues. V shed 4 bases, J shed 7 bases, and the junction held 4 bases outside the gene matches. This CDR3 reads CAWKQGNQPQHF. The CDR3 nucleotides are TGTGCCTGGAAACAGGGGAACCAGCCCCAGCATTTT. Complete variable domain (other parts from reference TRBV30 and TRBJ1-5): SQTIHQWPATLVQPVGSPLSLECTVEGTSNPNLYWYRQAAGRGLQLLFYSVGIGQISSEVPQNLSASRPQDRQFILSSKKLLLSDSGFYLCAWKQGNQPQHFGDGTRLSIL.

The CDR3 coding sequence is TGTGCCAGCAGTGAAGCGAAAGGACAGGACTTGAACACTGAAGCTTTCTTT. Its translation is CASSEAKGQDLNTEAFF. This chain uses TRBV2 with TRBJ1-1, with 7 bases matching TRBD1. Germline V gives CDR1 SNHLY, CDR2 FYNNEI. After removal of 0 bases from V and 0 bases from J, the junction contained 7 bases not matched to a gene. CDR3 length equals 17 residues.

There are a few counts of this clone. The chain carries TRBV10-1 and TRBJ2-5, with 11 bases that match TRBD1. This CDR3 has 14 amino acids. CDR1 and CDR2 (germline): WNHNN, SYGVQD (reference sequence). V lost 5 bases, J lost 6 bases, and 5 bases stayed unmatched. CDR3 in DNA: TGCGCCAGCAGTCCGGGACAGGGGGTAAAGACCCAGTACTTC. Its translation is CASSPGQGVKTQYF.

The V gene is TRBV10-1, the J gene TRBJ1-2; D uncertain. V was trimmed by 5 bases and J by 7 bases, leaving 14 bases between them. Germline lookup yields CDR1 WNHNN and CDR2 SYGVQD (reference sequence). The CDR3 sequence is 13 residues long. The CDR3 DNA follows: TGCGCCAGCAGTCCCACTTTGGGCGCTGGCTACACCTTC. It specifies CASSPTLGAGYTF.

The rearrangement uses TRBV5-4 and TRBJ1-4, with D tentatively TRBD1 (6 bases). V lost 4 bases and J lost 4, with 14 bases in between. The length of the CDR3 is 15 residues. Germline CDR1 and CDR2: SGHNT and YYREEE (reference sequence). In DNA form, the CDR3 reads TGTGCCAGCAGCCCGGACAGATGGGGTAATGAAAAACTGTTTTTT. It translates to CASSPDRWGNEKLFF.

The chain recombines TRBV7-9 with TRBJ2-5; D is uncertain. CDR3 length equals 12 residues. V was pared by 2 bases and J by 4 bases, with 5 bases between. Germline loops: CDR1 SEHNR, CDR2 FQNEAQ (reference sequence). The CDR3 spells CASSLPGETQYF. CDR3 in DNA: TGTGCCAGCAGCTTACCAGGAGAGACCCAGTACTTC.

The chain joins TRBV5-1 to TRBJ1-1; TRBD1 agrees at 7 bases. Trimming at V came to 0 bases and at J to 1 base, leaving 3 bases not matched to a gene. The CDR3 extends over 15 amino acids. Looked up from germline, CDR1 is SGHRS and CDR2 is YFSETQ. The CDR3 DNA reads TGCGCCAGCAGCTTGGTGCCAGGGGGGAACACTGAAGCTTTCTTT. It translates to CASSLVPGGNTEAFF.

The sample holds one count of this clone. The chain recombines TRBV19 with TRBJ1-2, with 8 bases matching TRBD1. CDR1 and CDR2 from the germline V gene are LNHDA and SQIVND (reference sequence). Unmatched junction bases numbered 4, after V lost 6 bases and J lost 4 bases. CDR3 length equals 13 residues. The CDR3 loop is CASRDRVVYGYTF. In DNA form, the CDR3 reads TGTGCCAGTAGGGACAGGGTAGTCTATGGCTACACCTTC.

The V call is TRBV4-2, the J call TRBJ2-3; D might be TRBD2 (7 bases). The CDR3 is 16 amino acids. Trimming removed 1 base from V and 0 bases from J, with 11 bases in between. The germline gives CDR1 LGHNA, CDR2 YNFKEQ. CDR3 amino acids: CASSQVGGVSTDTQYF. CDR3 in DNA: TGTGCCAGCAGCCAAGTAGGGGGGGTAAGCACAGATACGCAGTATTTT.

The CDR3 region has the DNA TGTGCCAGTAGTATCCCCCAGGACGGGGAGCTGTTTTTT. Translating gives CASSIPQDGELFF. The J gene is TRBJ2-2, the V gene TRBV19; D is uncertain. Germline CDR1 LNHDA, CDR2 SQIVND (reference sequence). The CDR3 runs to 13 residues. V lost 3 bases to trimming and J lost 7 bases, with 9 bases between them.